This TCR beta chain was identified in a study of blood T cell repertoires in COVID-19. In the study overall: Spain, Italy and the United States supplied samples that represented acute and convalescent COVID-19.

One Seattle source followed patients from active infection through their disease course. As processed by the authors: It was from reference gene primer amplification that nucleated cell counts were estimated. This table comes from immunoSEQ multiplex PCR, and its TCRdb copy is limited to in-frame clones, with some not included. From that table come the V and J calls and clone size; the DNA was used to work out D and trimming. The sample holds fewer than 450,000 clones; roughly 86% are singletons and the top ten take about 7%. CDR1 is KGHSH, CDR2 LQKENI, per germline. CDR3 length: 15 amino acids. Trimming took 1 base from V and 3 from J, leaving 11 bases between them.

The V call is TRBV18, the J call TRBJ2-3; tentatively, D is TRBD2 (5 bases). The sequence was collected from a woman aged 70-85 years with COVID-19, enrolled during active disease. Sequenced material: peripheral blood. DNA for the CDR3: TGTGCCAGCTCACCACTACTAGTCCGGACAGATACGCAGTATTTT. It specifies CASSPLLVRTDTQYF.